This T cell receptor (beta chain) was retrieved from a study of blood T cell repertoires in COVID-19. Turning to the study itself: Italy, Spain and the United States were the sources of the convalescent and acute COVID-19 samples.

Original handling: Researchers report that nucleated cell counts were estimated from reference gene primer amplification. Using immunoSEQ multiplex PCR, the repertoire was profiled, and TCRdb retains in-frame clones only, with some absent. Clonal size and the V and J genes are those of that table, whereas D and trimming came from the DNA. The top ten clones hold about 7% of a sample with over 45,000 clones, 90% to 95% of them seen once. The CDR3 loop spans 17 amino acids. Per the germline V gene, CDR1 is SGHDN and CDR2 is FVKESK. With V trimmed by 0 bases and J by 5 bases, 11 bases remained unmatched.

Sequencing used peripheral blood. The receptor comes from a woman aged 60 to 75 with active or convalescent COVID-19. This chain links TRBV14 with TRBJ2-3, with TRBD1 matching 7 bases. The CDR3 coding sequence is TGTGCCAGCAGCCAAGAAAGGGCAGGGGGTCGGGGAGATACGCAGTATTTT. Protein product: CASSQERAGGRGDTQYF. Based on the CDR3 plus reference TRBV14 and TRBJ2-3, the full variable domain is EAGVTQFPSHSVIEKGQTVTLRCDPISGHDNLYWYRRVMGKEIKFLLHFVKESKQDESGMPNNRFLAERTGGTYSTLKVQPAELEDSGVYFCASSQERAGGRGDTQYFGPGTRLTVL.